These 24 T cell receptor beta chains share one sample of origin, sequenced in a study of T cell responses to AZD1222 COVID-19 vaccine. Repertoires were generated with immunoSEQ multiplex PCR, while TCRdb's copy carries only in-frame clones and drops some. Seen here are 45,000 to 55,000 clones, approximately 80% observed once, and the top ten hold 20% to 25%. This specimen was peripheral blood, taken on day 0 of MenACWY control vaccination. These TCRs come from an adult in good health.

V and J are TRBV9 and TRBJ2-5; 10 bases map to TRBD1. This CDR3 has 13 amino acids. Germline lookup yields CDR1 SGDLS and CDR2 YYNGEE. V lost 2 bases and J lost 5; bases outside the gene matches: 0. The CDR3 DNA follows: TGTGCCAGCAGCGTGGACAGGGGGGAGACCCAGTACTTC. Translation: CASSVDRGETQYF.

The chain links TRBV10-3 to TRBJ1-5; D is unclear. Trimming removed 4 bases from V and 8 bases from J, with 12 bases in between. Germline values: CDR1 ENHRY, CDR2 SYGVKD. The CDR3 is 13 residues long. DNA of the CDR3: TGTGCCATCAGTGTGAAGCCGGAGGAGCCCCAGCATTTT. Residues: CAISVKPEEPQHF.

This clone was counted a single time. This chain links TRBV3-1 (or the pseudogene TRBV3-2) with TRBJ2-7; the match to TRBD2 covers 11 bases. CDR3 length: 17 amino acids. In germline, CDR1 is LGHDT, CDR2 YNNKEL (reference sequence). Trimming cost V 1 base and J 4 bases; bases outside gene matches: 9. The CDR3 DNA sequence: TGTGCCAGCAGCCAAGGTCGGTTCGGACTAGCGGGTTACGAGCAGTACTTC. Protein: CASSQGRFGLAGYEQYF.

The CDR3 spells CASISRGGDPDTQYF. The CDR3 DNA sequence: TGTGCCAGCATCTCCCGAGGGGGCGACCCAGATACGCAGTATTTT. The chain couples TRBV5-6 to TRBJ2-3; 7 bases agree with TRBD1. V dropped 6 bases and J dropped 4; count of bases not matched to a gene: 11. The germline V gene has CDR1 SGHDT and CDR2 YYEEEE. The CDR3 is 15 residues long.

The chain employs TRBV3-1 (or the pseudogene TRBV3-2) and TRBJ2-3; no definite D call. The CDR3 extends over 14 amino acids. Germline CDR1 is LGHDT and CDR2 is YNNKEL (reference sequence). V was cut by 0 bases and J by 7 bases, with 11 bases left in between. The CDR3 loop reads CASSQDLGFNTQYF. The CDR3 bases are TGTGCCAGCAGCCAAGACCTAGGGTTCAATACGCAGTATTTT.

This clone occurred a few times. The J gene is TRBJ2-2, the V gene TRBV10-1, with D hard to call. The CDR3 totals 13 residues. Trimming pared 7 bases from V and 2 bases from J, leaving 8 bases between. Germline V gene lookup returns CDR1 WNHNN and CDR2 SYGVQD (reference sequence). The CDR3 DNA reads TGCGCCAGCACATCGGGCAACACCGGGGAGCTGTTTTTT. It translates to CASTSGNTGELFF.

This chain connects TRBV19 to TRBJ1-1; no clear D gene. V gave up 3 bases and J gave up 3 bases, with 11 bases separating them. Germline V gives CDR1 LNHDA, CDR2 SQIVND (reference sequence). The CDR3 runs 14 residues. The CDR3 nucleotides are TGTGCCAGTAGTATCGTGGGCACGGACACTGAAGCTTTCTTT. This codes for CASSIVGTDTEAFF. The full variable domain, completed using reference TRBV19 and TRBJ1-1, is DGGITQSPKYLFRKEGQNVTLSCEQNLNHDAMYWYRQDPGQGLRLIYYSQIVNDFQKGDIAEGYSVSREKKESFPLTVTSAQKNPTAFYLCASSIVGTDTEAFFGQGTRLTVV.

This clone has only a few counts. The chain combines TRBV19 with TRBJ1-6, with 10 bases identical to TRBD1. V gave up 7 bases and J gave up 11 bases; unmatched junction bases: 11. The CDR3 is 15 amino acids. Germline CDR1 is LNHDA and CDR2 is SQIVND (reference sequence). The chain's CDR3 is CASTNGGTGEPPLHF. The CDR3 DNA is TGTGCCAGTACCAATGGAGGGACAGGGGAGCCACCCCTCCACTTT.

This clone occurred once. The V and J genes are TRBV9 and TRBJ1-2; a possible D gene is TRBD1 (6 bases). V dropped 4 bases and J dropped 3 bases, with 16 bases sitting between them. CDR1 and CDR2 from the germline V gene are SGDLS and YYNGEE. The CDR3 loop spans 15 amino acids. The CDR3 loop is CASSLQGFRDYGYTF. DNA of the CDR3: TGTGCCAGCAGCCTCCAGGGGTTTAGGGACTATGGCTACACCTTC.

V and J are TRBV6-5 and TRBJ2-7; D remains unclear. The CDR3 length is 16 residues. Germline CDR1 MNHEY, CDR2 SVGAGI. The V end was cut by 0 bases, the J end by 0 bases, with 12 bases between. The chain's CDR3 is CASSYSPVGRSYEQYF. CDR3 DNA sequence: TGTGCCAGCAGTTACTCGCCGGTAGGGCGCTCCTACGAGCAGTACTTC.

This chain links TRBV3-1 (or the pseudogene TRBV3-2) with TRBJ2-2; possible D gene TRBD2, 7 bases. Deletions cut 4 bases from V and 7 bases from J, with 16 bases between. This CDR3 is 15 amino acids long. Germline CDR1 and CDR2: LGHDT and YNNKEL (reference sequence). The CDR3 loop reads CASSPGAGAGGELFF. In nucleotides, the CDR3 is TGTGCCAGCAGCCCCGGGGCGGGGGCGGGCGGGGAGCTGTTTTTT.

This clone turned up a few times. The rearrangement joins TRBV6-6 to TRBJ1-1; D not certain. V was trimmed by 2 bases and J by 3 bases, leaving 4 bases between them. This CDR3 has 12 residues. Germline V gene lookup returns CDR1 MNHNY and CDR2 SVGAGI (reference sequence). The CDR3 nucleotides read TGTGCCAGCAGTTACCCGGACACTGAAGCTTTCTTT. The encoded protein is CASSYPDTEAFF.

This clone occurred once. The CDR3 DNA reads as TGTGCCAGCAGGGGACACGACTCCTACGAGCAGTACGTC. This encodes CASRGHDSYEQYV. V gene TRBV2 combines with J gene TRBJ2-7; TRBD1 is a possible D gene (6 bases). The CDR3 is 13 amino acids. Deletions cut 6 bases from V and 0 bases from J, with 9 bases between. CDR1 SNHLY and CDR2 FYNNEI come from the germline V gene.

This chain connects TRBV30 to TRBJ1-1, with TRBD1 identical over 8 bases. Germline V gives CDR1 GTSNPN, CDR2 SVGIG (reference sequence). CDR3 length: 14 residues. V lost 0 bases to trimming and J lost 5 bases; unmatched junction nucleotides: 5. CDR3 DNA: TGTGCCTGGAGTGTATCAGGGGGCCGGACTGAAGCTTTCTTT. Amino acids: CAWSVSGGRTEAFF.

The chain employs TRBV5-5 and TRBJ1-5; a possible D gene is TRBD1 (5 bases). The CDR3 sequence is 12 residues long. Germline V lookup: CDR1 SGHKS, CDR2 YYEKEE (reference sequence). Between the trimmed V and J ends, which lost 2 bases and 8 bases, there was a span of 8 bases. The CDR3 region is CASSFQGEPQHF. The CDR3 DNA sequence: TGTGCCAGCAGCTTCCAGGGAGAGCCCCAGCATTTT.

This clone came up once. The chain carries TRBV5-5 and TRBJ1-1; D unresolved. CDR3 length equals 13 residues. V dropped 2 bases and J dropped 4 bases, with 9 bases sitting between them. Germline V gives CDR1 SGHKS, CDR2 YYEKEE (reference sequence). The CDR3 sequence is CASSFSGPTEAFF. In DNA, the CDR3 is TGTGCCAGCAGCTTTAGTGGTCCCACTGAAGCTTTCTTT.

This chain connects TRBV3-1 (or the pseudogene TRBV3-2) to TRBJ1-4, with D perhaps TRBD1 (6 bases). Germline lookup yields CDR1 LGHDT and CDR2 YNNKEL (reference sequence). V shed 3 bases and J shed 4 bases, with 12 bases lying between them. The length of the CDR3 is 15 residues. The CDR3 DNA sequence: TGTGCCAGCAGCCATCAACCCAGGGGTAATGAAAAACTGTTTTTT. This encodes CASSHQPRGNEKLFF.

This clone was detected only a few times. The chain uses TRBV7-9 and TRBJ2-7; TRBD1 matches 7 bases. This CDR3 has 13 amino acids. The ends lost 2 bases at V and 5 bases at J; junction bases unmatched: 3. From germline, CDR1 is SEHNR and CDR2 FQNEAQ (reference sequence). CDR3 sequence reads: CASSLTGVNEQYV. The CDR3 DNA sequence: TGTGCCAGCAGCTTAACAGGGGTAAACGAGCAGTACGTC.

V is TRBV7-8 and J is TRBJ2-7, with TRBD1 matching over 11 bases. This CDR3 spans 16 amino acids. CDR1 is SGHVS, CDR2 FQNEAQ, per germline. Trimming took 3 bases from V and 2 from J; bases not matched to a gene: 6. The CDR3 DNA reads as TGTGCCAGCAGCTTTGCGGACAGGGGGCTAACCTACGAGCAGTACTTC. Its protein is CASSFADRGLTYEQYF.

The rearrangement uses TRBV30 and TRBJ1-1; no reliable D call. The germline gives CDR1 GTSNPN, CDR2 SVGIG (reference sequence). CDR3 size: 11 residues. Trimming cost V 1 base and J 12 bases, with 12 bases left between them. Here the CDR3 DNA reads TGTGCCTGGAGTGCCCAGCCCGTAACTTTCTTT. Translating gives CAWSAQPVTFF.

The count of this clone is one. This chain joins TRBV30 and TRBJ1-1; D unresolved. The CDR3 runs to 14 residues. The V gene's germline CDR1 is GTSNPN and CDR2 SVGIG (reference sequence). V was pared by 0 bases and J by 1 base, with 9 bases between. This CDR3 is CAWSVRRANTEAFF. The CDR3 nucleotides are TGTGCCTGGAGTGTACGCCGGGCGAACACTGAAGCTTTCTTT.

CDR3 nucleotides: TGTGCCAGCGGACAGGGATTTTATAGCAATCAGCCCCAGCATTTT. It is translated as CASGQGFYSNQPQHF. The chain links TRBV19 to TRBJ1-5, with TRBD1 matching 8 bases. CDR3 size: 15 residues. The junction had 7 bases not matched to a gene; V was cut back by 9 bases and J by 0 bases. The germline V gene has CDR1 LNHDA and CDR2 SQIVND (reference sequence).

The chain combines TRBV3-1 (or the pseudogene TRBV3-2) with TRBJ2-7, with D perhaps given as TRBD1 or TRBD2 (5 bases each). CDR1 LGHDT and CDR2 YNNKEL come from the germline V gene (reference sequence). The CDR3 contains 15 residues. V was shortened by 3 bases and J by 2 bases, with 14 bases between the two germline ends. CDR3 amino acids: CASSHRDRPAYEQYF. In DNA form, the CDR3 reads TGTGCCAGCAGCCACCGGGACCGCCCGGCCTACGAGCAGTACTTC.

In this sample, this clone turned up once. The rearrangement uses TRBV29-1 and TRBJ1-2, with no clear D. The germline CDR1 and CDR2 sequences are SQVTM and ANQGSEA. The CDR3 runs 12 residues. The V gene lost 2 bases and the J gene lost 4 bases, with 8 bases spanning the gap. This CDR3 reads CSVERRSYGYTF. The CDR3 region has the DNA TGCAGCGTTGAACGGCGGAGCTATGGCTACACCTTC. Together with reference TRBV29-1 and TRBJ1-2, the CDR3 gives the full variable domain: SAVISQKPSRDICQRGTSLTIQCQVDSQVTMMFWYRQQPGQSLTLIATANQGSEATYESGFVIDKFPISRPNLTFSTLTVSNMSPEDSSIYLCSVERRSYGYTFGSGTRLTVV.